Listed here are 28 T cell receptor beta chains from one sample, sequenced in a study of CD8+ T cells in alopecia areata. RNA extraction and reverse transcription yielded cDNA as sequencing template. Method: immunoSEQ multiplex PCR; TCRdb's copy keeps in-frame clones and lacks some. Altogether 270,000 or so clones were found in the sample, and no singletons occur. The pooled cutaneous lymph node cells were sorted using several markers (CD4, CD8alpha, NKG2D, NKG2ACE and others). Sequencing input: CD4+ T cells sorted from a lymph node. All receptors come from a C3H/HeJ mouse with alopecia areata. For this mouse line, the MHC haplotype is H2-k.

In regard to this clone: All gene names here are mouse names. The sequence runs out 4 residues before the end of the CDR3; the remainder is reconstructed from the germline J gene. This sequence joins TRBV31 and TRBJ2-5; 10 bases map to TRBD2. With 5 bases clipped from V and 3 bases from J, the junction kept 2 bases outside the gene matches. The CDR3 runs 13 residues. Germline assignment: CDR1 GKSSPN and CDR2 SITVG. The chain's CDR3 is CAWGTGVQDTQYF. CDR3 bases read: TGTGCCTGGGGGACTGGGGTTCAAGAC.

This clone was observed a few times. The genes are named according to mouse. The read falls 4 residues short of the CDR3 end, and the missing part is taken from the germline J gene. This rearrangement joins TRBV5 to TRBJ2-7, with 10 bases aligning to TRBD2. V was pared by 0 bases and J by 0 bases, with 2 bases of the junction left unmatched. Germline V gives CDR1 LGHNA, CDR2 YNLKQL (reference sequence). The CDR3 has 16 amino acids. The CDR3 sequence is CASSQDNWGGSYEQYF. CDR3 bases read: TGTGCCAGCAGCCAAGATAACTGGGGGGGCTCCTAT.

This clone was detected ten times or more. Mouse gene names apply. The read halts 4 residues ahead of the CDR3 end, with the missing end drawn from the germline J gene. Other DNA sequences in the sample encode the same CDR3. The chain has TRBV13-1 and TRBJ1-1; 7 nucleotides agree with TRBD1. Trimming removed 6 bases from V and 1 base from J; junction bases left unmatched: 3. The CDR3 has 13 residues. Germline V CDR1 and CDR2: NSHNY, SYGAGN. The CDR3 loop reads CASNRDRNTEVFF. The CDR3 bases that were read are TGTGCCAGCAACCGGGACAGAAACACA.

Points on this clone: Any gene name here is a mouse gene name. The read finishes 3 residues shy of the CDR3 end, and the germline J gene is used to complete it. The sample holds other DNA sequences that translate to the same CDR3. This chain links TRBV13-1 with TRBJ1-6; 7 nucleotides line up with TRBD1. TRBJ1-6 qualifies as an ORF whose function is uncertain. This CDR3 has 15 amino acids. Germline CDR1 is NSHNY and CDR2 is SYGAGN. The V and J ends lost 4 bases and 0 bases, in that order; junction bases with no gene match: 1. CDR3 protein: CASSRDSSYNSPLYF. The sequenced CDR3 bases are TGTGCCAGCAGTAGGGACAGTTCCTATAATTCGCCC.

In its sample, this clone was seen a few times. The gene names here belong to mouse. Coverage ceases 4 residues before the CDR3 finishes, and the germline J gene fills in the end. J is TRBJ2-4 and V is TRBV12-1; 8 nucleotides match TRBD1. Germline-derived CDR1 and CDR2 are SGHSN and HYEKVE. The CDR3 sequence is 16 residues long. V shed 0 bases, J shed 0 bases, and the junction held 4 bases outside the gene matches. Incomplete CDR3 DNA: TGTGCCAGCTCTCTCGTTCAGGGGGCTAGTCAAAAC. Protein: CASSLVQGASQN. From start to end, the CDR3 is CASSLVQGASQNTLYF.

This clone was found a few times. These gene names are mouse names. Read sequence stops 4 residues before the CDR3 end, and the germline J gene provides the missing end. The chain links TRBV13-1 to TRBJ2-1; D call uncertain. V was cut by 1 base and J by 6 bases, with 8 bases left in between. There are 13 residues in the CDR3. CDR1 is NSHNY, CDR2 SYGAGN, per germline. The CDR3 sequence: CASSDFGFAEQFF. The sequenced part of the CDR3 DNA is TGTGCCAGCAGTGATTTTGGGTTTGCT.

This clone was seen more than once but under ten times. Mouse germline and gene names are used. The DNA ends 4 residues before the CDR3 does, and the rest of the CDR3 is filled in from the germline J gene. The chain carries TRBV5 and TRBJ2-1; 9 bases align to TRBD2. Germline CDR1 reads LGHNA; CDR2 reads YNLKQL (reference sequence). CDR3 size: 15 residues. Trimming took 2 bases from V and 4 from J; bases not matched to a gene: 3. CDR3 DNA (partial): TGTGCCAGCAGCCAATCGACTGGGGGTTATGCT. It translates to CASSQSTGGYA. The CDR3, in full, reads CASSQSTGGYAEQFF.

This clone was observed a few times. These gene names are mouse names. The read halts 4 residues ahead of the CDR3 end, with the missing end drawn from the germline J gene. Different DNA sequences within this sample yield the same CDR3. The rearrangement uses TRBV1 and TRBJ2-7; 12 bases fit TRBD2. CDR1 and CDR2 from the germline V gene are NSQYPW and LRSPGD (reference sequence). This CDR3 spans 15 amino acids. The covered CDR3 bases are TGCACCTGCAGTGCAGAGGGACTGGGGGGTTAT. Its protein is CTCSAEGLGGY. The whole CDR3 sequence is CTCSAEGLGGYEQYF.

There are a few counts of this clone. A junction end diverges from the germline sequence, so it may reflect a read error. All gene names here are mouse names. From the germline J gene comes the end of the CDR3, since the read stops 4 residues before it. This chain uses TRBV1 with TRBJ1-2, with TRBD1 as a possible D gene (5 bases). Germline V gene lookup returns CDR1 NSQYPW and CDR2 LRSPGD (reference sequence). The CDR3 is 12 residues long. The DNA read from the CDR3 is TGCACCTGCAGTTCAGACAGCTCC. This codes for CTCSSDSS. The whole CDR3 sequence reads CTCSSDSSDYTF.

This clone turned up a few times. Gene names are the mouse ones. With the read ending 4 residues before the CDR3 end, the germline J gene is used to fill in that end. The J gene is TRBJ2-1, the V gene TRBV19; possibly TRBD1 for D (6 bases). Between the trimmed V and J ends, which lost 4 bases and 4 bases, there was a span of 12 bases. Germline lookup yields CDR1 FNHDT and CDR2 SITEND (reference sequence). The CDR3 has 14 residues. Partial CDR3 DNA: TGTGCCAGCAGTGCCGGGCAGGGGTATGCT. This sequence encodes CASSAGQGYA. The entire CDR3 is CASSAGQGYAEQFF.

A few counts support this clone. This sequence may be a read error, since a much larger clone differs from it by one base. Gene names and germline refer to mouse. The read ends 4 residues early relative to the CDR3; the germline J gene fills the gap. The same CDR3 also results from other DNA sequences found in this sample. This chain uses TRBV19 with TRBJ2-5; tentative D call: TRBD1 (6 bases). The V and J ends lost 4 bases and 0 bases respectively, with 6 bases between them. Germline CDR1 is FNHDT and CDR2 is SITEND (reference sequence). The CDR3 runs 13 residues. CDR3 sequence reads: CASSGQNQDTQYF. CDR3 DNA (partial): TGTGCCAGCAGTGGACAGAACCAAGAC.

This clone was counted at least ten times. The gene names given are mouse names. Read sequence stops 4 residues before the CDR3 end, and the germline J gene provides the missing end. The sample has other DNA sequences that encode this CDR3 too. The chain links TRBV17 to TRBJ2-2, with 9 bases matching TRBD2. Unmatched junction bases numbered 1, after V lost 5 bases and J lost 0 bases. Germline V gene data show CDR1 as MNHDT and CDR2 as YYDKIL. The CDR3 runs 15 residues. CDR3 loop: CASSRLGANTGQLYF. The CDR3 DNA, read in part, is TGTGCTAGCAGTCGACTGGGGGCAAACACCGGG.

The table lists this clone with a few counts. Gene labels here are mouse ones. The CDR3 spells CASSQDPGGYSDYTF. Partial CDR3 DNA: TGTGCCAGCAGCCAAGATCCAGGGGGGTACTCC. The rearrangement uses TRBV5 and TRBJ1-2; 7 bases match TRBD1. The CDR3 end lies 4 residues beyond the end of the read and is filled in from the germline J gene. Per germline, CDR1 LGHNA and CDR2 YNLKQL (reference sequence). The CDR3 contains 15 residues. V trimming: 0 bases; J trimming: 3 bases; junction bases outside the gene matches: 4.

Concerning this clone: Germline and genes here are mouse. The read ends 4 residues early relative to the CDR3; the germline J gene fills the gap. The rearrangement links TRBV13-1 to TRBJ1-1; 9 bases map to TRBD1. The germline CDR1 and CDR2 sequences are NSHNY and SYGAGN. The CDR3 covers 14 residues. Germline trimming cut 5 bases from V and 1 base from J; bases unmatched to any gene: 3. The CDR3 spells CASSTGGLNTEVFF. The covered CDR3 bases are TGTGCCAGCAGCACAGGGGGCCTAAACACA.

This clone was seen only a few times. Genes and germline come from the mouse. The CDR3 is cut off 4 residues early in the read; its end comes from the germline J gene. This CDR3 is also generated by other DNA sequences in the sample. J is TRBJ2-1 and V is TRBV17; the match to TRBD2 covers 7 bases. J gave up 2 bases and V 4 bases, and 2 bases lay outside the gene matches. There are 14 residues in the CDR3. Germline V CDR1 and CDR2: MNHDT, YYDKIL. CDR3 DNA, as far as it was read: TGTGCTAGCAGTACCGGGACTGACTATGCT. Translating it yields CASSTGTDYA. The full CDR3 protein reads CASSTGTDYAEQFF.

A word on this clone: Mouse names are used for the genes. The CDR3 extends 4 residues past the end of the read, so its final part is completed from the germline J gene. V is TRBV19 and J is TRBJ1-2, with D perhaps matching TRBD1 (6 bases). The CDR3 spans 15 residues. CDR1 is FNHDT, CDR2 SITEND, per germline (reference sequence). Deletions cut 4 bases from V and 0 bases from J, with 13 bases between. CDR3 residues: CASSSPGHSNSDYTF. CDR3 DNA, as far as it was read: TGTGCCAGCAGTTCTCCGGGACACTCAAACTCC.

Points on this clone: Any gene name here is a mouse gene name. The CDR3 end is not reached by the read, which stops 4 residues before it; the germline J gene fills it in. The genes are TRBV19 and TRBJ2-2, with a possible D match to TRBD1 (5 bases). This CDR3 is built from 16 residues. In germline, CDR1 is FNHDT, CDR2 SITEND (reference sequence). Trimming removed 2 bases at V and 0 bases at J, with 11 bases between. The sequenced CDR3 bases are TGTGCCAGCAGTATTCCCGACAGTGCAAACACCGGG. It codes for CASSIPDSANTG. The entire CDR3 sequence reads CASSIPDSANTGQLYF.

This clone showed up many times. The listed genes are named as in mouse. From the germline J gene comes the end of the CDR3, since the read stops 4 residues before it. The V call is TRBV1, the J call TRBJ1-2, with D unclear. The CDR3 runs to 14 residues. Germline lookup yields CDR1 NSQYPW and CDR2 LRSPGD (reference sequence). Trimming shortened V by 0 bases and J by 1 base, and 6 bases separated the two germline ends. CDR3 amino acids: CTCSADSRNSDYTF. The sequenced part of the CDR3 DNA is TGCACCTGCAGTGCAGATAGCAGAAACTCC. Full variable domain (outside the CDR3, taken from reference TRBV1 and TRBJ1-2): VTLLEQNPRWRLVPRGQAVNLRCILKNSQYPWMSWYQQDLQKQLQWLFTLRSPGDKEVKSLPGADYLATRVTDTELRLQVANMSQGRTLYCTCSADSRNSDYTFGSGTRLLVI.

This clone has a handful of counts. All gene names here are mouse names. The CDR3 end lies 3 residues beyond the end of the read and is filled in from the germline J gene. The V gene is TRBV5, the J gene TRBJ1-6; D perhaps matches TRBD1 (6 bases). TRBJ1-6 is labeled an ORF, and its function is uncertain. V lost 0 bases to trimming and J lost 9 bases, with 12 bases between them. Germline-derived CDR1 and CDR2 are LGHNA and YNLKQL (reference sequence). This CDR3 has 15 residues. The CDR3 here is CASSQDNNRASPLYF. The CDR3 DNA, read in part, is TGTGCCAGCAGCCAAGATAATAACAGGGCTTCGCCC.

Comments on this clone: These gene names are mouse names. The CDR3 extends 4 residues past the end of the read, so its final part is completed from the germline J gene. The sample holds other DNA sequences that translate to the same CDR3. This rearrangement joins TRBV13-2 to TRBJ2-5; no clear D. Germline CDR1 NNHNN, CDR2 SYGAGS (reference sequence). The CDR3 is 12 residues long. The chain's CDR3 is CASGPGGDTQYF. CDR3 bases read: TGTGCCAGCGGTCCGGGTGGGGAC.

About this clone itself: The genes are named according to mouse. With the read ending 4 residues before the CDR3 end, the germline J gene is used to fill in that end. The chain couples TRBV19 to TRBJ2-7, with D maybe TRBD1 (6 bases). Between the trimmed V and J ends, which lost 1 base and 0 bases, there was a span of 11 bases. The CDR3 consists of 15 residues. Germline CDR1 and CDR2: FNHDT and SITEND (reference sequence). Partial CDR3 DNA: TGTGCCAGCAGTATAACGGGACACAGCTCCTAT. Translating gives CASSITGHSSY. The full-length CDR3 reads as CASSITGHSSYEQYF.

This clone occurred a few times. Germline and genes: mouse. Read data end 4 residues before the CDR3 end; the end is taken from the germline J gene. The J gene is TRBJ2-5, the V gene TRBV5, with 10 positions matching TRBD2. Germline V gives CDR1 LGHNA, CDR2 YNLKQL (reference sequence). V lost 2 bases, J lost 3 bases, and 5 bases stayed unmatched. The CDR3 covers 16 residues. The sequenced part of the CDR3 DNA is TGTGCCAGCAGCCAACTGGGGGGGCGACGGCAAGAC. Its translation: CASSQLGGRRQD. The complete CDR3 reads CASSQLGGRRQDTQYF.

This clone appeared a few times. The gene names here belong to mouse. The read stops 4 residues short of the end of the CDR3; the missing end is completed from the germline J gene. Other DNA sequences of this sample code for an identical CDR3. This chain connects TRBV13-1 to TRBJ2-1; TRBD1 is a possible D gene (5 bases). This CDR3 comprises 14 residues. Trimming cost V 2 bases and J 1 base, with 7 bases left between them. Looked up from germline, CDR1 is NSHNY and CDR2 is SYGAGN. Partial CDR3 DNA: TGTGCCAGCAGTGAAGACAGAAACTATGCT. Translation gives CASSEDRNYA. The entire CDR3 protein is CASSEDRNYAEQFF.

This clone turned up a few times. The gene symbols are mouse symbols. With the read ending 4 residues before the CDR3 end, the germline J gene is used to fill in that end. The chain carries TRBV1 and TRBJ2-4; 10 nucleotides line up with TRBD2. The CDR3 has 16 amino acids. CDR1 and CDR2 (germline): NSQYPW, LRSPGD (reference sequence). The J segment lost 0 bases and the V segment lost 2 bases, leaving 2 bases of the junction unmatched. The sequenced CDR3 bases are TGCACCTGCAGTGCAAGGACTGGGGGTAGTCAAAAC. Residues: CTCSARTGGSQN. The entire CDR3 protein is CTCSARTGGSQNTLYF.

Concerning this clone: The genes are named according to mouse. CDR3 DNA, as far as it was read: TGTGCCAGCAGTGATGCGCGAGGGGCGCCC. This translates into CASSDARGAP. The CDR3, in full, reads CASSDARGAPLYF. The chain joins TRBV13-3 to TRBJ1-6, with a tentative D call TRBD1 (5 bases). The read ends 3 residues early relative to the CDR3; the germline J gene fills the gap. TRBJ1-6 qualifies as an ORF whose function is uncertain. The CDR3 is made up of 13 amino acids. Trimming cost V 0 bases and J 11 bases, with 9 bases left between them. The germline V gene encodes CDR1 NNHDY and CDR2 SYVADS.

This clone has just a few counts. Gene labels here are mouse ones. The read ends 4 residues shy of where the CDR3 ends; the end is completed using the germline J gene. The chain carries TRBV5 and TRBJ2-1; 9 nucleotides agree with TRBD2. V lost 4 bases and J lost 6; bases outside the gene matches: 7. Germline loops: CDR1 LGHNA, CDR2 YNLKQL (reference sequence). The CDR3 runs 15 residues. The covered CDR3 bases are TGTGCCAGCAGCCCAGACCGGGACTGGGTTGCT. This translates into CASSPDRDWVA. The whole CDR3 protein reads CASSPDRDWVAEQFF.

In its sample, this clone was seen a few times. Germline and genes: mouse. The read finishes 4 residues shy of the CDR3 end, and the germline J gene is used to complete it. The chain links TRBV13-2 to TRBJ2-5, with D perhaps TRBD1 (5 bases). CDR3 size: 16 residues. Trimming took off 0 bases at V and 0 bases at J, with 11 bases between the two ends. Per germline, CDR1 NNHNN and CDR2 SYGAGS (reference sequence). The CDR3 bases that were read are TGTGCCAGCGGTGATGCCGGACACCCTAACCAAGAC. Protein sequence: CASGDAGHPNQD. The entire CDR3 is CASGDAGHPNQDTQYF.

A note on this clone: Gene names refer to mouse genes. The CDR3 end lies 4 residues beyond the end of the read and is filled in from the germline J gene. V gene TRBV13-3 combines with J gene TRBJ2-5; D remains unclear. The length of the CDR3 is 13 residues. Germline CDR1 reads NNHDY; CDR2 reads SYVADS. CDR3 loop: CASSDASGDTQYF. CDR3 DNA (partial): TGTGCCAGCAGTGATGCATCAGGAGAC.